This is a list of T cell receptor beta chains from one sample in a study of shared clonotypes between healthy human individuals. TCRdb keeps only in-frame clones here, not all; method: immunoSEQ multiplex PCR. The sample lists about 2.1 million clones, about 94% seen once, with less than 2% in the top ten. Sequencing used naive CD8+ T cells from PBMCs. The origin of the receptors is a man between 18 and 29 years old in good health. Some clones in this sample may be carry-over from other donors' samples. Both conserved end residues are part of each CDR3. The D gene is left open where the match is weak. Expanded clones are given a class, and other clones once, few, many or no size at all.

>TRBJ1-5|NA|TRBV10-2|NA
TGCGCCAGCAGTTTGGGGCAGGAGGGACAGCCCCAGCATTTT
CASSLGQEGQPQHF
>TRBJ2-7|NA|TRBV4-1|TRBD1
TGCGCCAGCAGCCAAGCGGGACAGTTCTACGAGCAGTACTTC
CASSQAGQFYEQYF
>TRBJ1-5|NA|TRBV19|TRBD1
TGTGCCAGTAGCACCGGGACAGGGGGCGATCAGCCCCAGCATTTT
CASSTGTGGDQPQHF
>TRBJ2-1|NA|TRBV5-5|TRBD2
TGTGCCAGCAGCTTGTTAGCGGGCGGGAACCACAATGAGCAGTTCTTC
CASSLLAGGNHNEQFF
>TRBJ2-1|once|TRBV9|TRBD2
TGTGCCAGCAGCGTAGGGACTAGTGTAATGAGCGATGAGCAGTTCTTC
CASSVGTSVMSDEQFF
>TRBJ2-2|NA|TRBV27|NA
TGTGCCAGCAGTTTATATTCTAGAAACACCGGGGAGCTGTTTTTT
CASSLYSRNTGELFF
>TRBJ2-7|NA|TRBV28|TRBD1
TGTGCCAGCAGTTTATTGGGACAGGGAGAATACGAGCAGTACTTC
CASSLLGQGEYEQYF
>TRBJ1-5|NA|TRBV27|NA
TGTGCCAGCAGTTTACTAACAGGGAATGACCAGCCCCAGCATTTT
CASSLLTGNDQPQHF
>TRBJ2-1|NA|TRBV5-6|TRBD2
TGTGCCAGCAGCTTGGAGGGGACTAGCGGGAGCTCCTACAATGAGCAGTTCTTC
CASSLEGTSGSSYNEQFF
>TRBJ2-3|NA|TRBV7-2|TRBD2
TGTGCCAGCAGCTTAGTTGGTGGGAGGGCCCTCACAGATACGCAGTATTTT
CASSLVGGRALTDTQYF
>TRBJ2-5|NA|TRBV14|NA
TGTGCCAGCAGCCAATCGGAACTACCGTCGGAGACCCAGTACTTC
CASSQSELPSETQYF
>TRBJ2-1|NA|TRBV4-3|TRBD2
TGCGCCAGCAGCCAGGGTTGGCGGGAGGGCCACAATGAGCAGTTCTTC
CASSQGWREGHNEQFF
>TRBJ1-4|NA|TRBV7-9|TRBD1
TGTGCCAGCAGCTTAGTTTGGACAGGGTCCTCGGACGAAAAACTGTTTTTT
CASSLVWTGSSDEKLFF
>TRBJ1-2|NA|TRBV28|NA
TGTGCCAGCGTCATGAGGGCCCCCTATGCTAACTATGGCTACACCTTC
CASVMRAPYANYGYTF
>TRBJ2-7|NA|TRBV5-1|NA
TGCGCCAGCAGCTGGGCTGGGGGTTCCCCCACCTACGAGCAGTACTTC
CASSWAGGSPTYEQYF
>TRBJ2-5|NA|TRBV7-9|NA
TGTGCCAGCAGCTTAAGGGACAATCACCAAGAGACCCAGTACTTC
CASSLRDNHQETQYF
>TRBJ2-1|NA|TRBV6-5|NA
TGTGCCAGCAGTTACTCGGTCCGTAATGAGCAGTTCTTC
CASSYSVRNEQFF
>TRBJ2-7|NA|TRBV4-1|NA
TGCGCCAGCAGCCAAGGAGACAGGTACTACGAGCAGTACTTC
CASSQGDRYYEQYF
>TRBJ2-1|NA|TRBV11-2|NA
TGTGCCAGCAGCTTAGCCCGGAGCTCCTACAATGAGCAGTTCTTC
CASSLARSSYNEQFF
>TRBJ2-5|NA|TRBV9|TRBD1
TGTGCCAGCAGCGCCTTAGACAGGGGAGAGACCCAGTACTTC
CASSALDRGETQYF
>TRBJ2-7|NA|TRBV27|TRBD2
TGTGCCAGCAGATCGGGACTAGCGGGATACGAGCAGTACTTC
CASRSGLAGYEQYF
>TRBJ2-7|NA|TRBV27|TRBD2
TGTGCCAGCAGTTTATCCGGACTAGCGGGAGGCGAGCAGTACTTC
CASSLSGLAGGEQYF
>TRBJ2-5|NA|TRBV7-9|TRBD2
TGTGCCAGCAGCGTTCGACTAGCGCAAGAGACCCAGTACTTC
CASSVRLAQETQYF
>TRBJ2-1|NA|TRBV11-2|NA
TGTGCCAGCGCATGGTGGGGCAATGAGCAGTTCTTC
CASAWWGNEQFF
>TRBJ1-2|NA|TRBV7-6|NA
TGTGCCAGCAGCTTTGTCGCCGGCTACACCTTC
CASSFVAGYTF
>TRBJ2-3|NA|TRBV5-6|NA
TGTGCCAGCAGGAAACAGGGCGGGTTCGGAGATACGCAGTATTTT
CASRKQGGFGDTQYF
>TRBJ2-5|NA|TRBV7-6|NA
TGTGCCAGCAGCTTCTATGTAGGGCCGGAGACCCAGTACTTC
CASSFYVGPETQYF
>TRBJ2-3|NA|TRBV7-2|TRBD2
TGTGCCAGCAGCTTAGTTGGAGCGGGACCGCCCTTAGATACGCAGTATTTT
CASSLVGAGPPLDTQYF
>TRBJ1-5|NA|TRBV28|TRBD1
TGTGCCAGCAGACCAGGGGGCGCCAGCAATCAGCCCCAGCATTTT
CASRPGGASNQPQHF
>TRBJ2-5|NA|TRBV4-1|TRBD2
TGCGCCAGCAGCCAGGGGACTAGGGAGCAAGAGACCCAGTACTTC
CASSQGTREQETQYF
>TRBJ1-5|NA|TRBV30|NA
TGTGCCTGGGAGGGTAGTCGTGGTCAGCCCCAGCATTTT
CAWEGSRGQPQHF
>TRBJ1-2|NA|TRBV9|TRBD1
TGTGCCAGCAGCGGTCCAGACAGGGCCTATGGCTACACCTTC
CASSGPDRAYGYTF
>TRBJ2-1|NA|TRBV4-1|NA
TGCGCCAGCAGACTAAGACAACATGGGGAGTACAATGAGCAGTTCTTC
CASRLRQHGEYNEQFF
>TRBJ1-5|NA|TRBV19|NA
TGTGCCAGTAGTATGCTGCAGGGGAGCCAGCCCCAGCATTTT
CASSMLQGSQPQHF
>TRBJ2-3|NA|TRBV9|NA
TGTGCCAGCCAACCAATGGCCGGGGCGTTGGCAGATACGCAGTATTTT
CASQPMAGALADTQYF
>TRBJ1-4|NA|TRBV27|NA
TGTGCCAGCAGTTTGGGCGTCCGGACGGTGGGTGAAAAACTGTTTTTT
CASSLGVRTVGEKLFF
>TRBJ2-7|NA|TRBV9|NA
TGTGCCAGCAGCCCCAGTCGGGAGAAGTACGAGCAGTACTTC
CASSPSREKYEQYF
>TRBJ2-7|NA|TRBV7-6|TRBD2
TGTGCCAGCAGCTACGGGACTAGCGGGGCCTCCTACGAGCAGTACTTC
CASSYGTSGASYEQYF
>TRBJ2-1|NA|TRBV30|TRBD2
TGTGCCTGGACTAGCGGGAGTGAAGGTCGCTACAATGAGCAGTTCTTC
CAWTSGSEGRYNEQFF
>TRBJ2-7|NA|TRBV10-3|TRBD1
TGTGCCATAGGACAGGACTCCTACGAGCAGTACTTC
CAIGQDSYEQYF
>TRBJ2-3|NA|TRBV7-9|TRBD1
TGTGCCAGCAGCGGAATCGGGACAGCAGATACGCAGTATTTT
CASSGIGTADTQYF
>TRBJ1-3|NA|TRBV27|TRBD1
TGTGCCAGCAGTTTGACAGGGAACTCTGGAAACACCATATATTTT
CASSLTGNSGNTIYF
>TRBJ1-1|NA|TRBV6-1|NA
TGTGCCAGCAGTGTGGGCACGAACACTGAAGCTTTCTTT
CASSVGTNTEAFF
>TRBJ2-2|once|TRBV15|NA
TGTGCCACCAGCAGATGGTCTGGGGCCGGGGAGCTGTTTTTT
CATSRWSGAGELFF
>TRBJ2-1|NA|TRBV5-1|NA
TGCGCCAGCAGCTTGGAGGGACGGAATGAGCAGTTCTTC
CASSLEGRNEQFF
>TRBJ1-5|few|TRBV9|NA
TGTGCCAGCAGCGGAGGGGTCGCGGGCCAGCCCCAGCATTTT
CASSGGVAGQPQHF
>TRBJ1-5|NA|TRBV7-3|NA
TGTGCCAGCCTCTACGGGGATAGCAATCAGCCCCAGCATTTT
CASLYGDSNQPQHF
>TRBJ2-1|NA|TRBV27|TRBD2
TGTGCCAGCAGCCCCGGGACTAGCGGGTTCTACAATGAGCAGTTCTTC
CASSPGTSGFYNEQFF
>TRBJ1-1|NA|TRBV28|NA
TGTGCCAGCAGTCCCCGGTCAAACAGGGCCACTGAAGCTTTCTTT
CASSPRSNRATEAFF
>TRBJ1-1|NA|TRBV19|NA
TGTGCCAGTAGTATGTCGGGGAACACTGAAGCTTTCTTT
CASSMSGNTEAFF
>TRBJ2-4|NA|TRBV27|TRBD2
TGTGCCAGCAGTTTGAGGGCGGGAGGGCCCTCGGCCAAAAACATTCAGTACTTC
CASSLRAGGPSAKNIQYF
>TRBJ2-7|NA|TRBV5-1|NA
TGCGCCAGCAGCTTGAGGATATCCTCCTACGAGCAGTACTTC
CASSLRISSYEQYF
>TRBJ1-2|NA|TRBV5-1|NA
TGCGCCAGCAGCTTGGCCGAGGGTTGGAGCTATGGCTACACCTTC
CASSLAEGWSYGYTF
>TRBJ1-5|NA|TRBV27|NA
TGTGCCAGCAGTTTATTCCAAAGTCAGCCCCAGCATTTT
CASSLFQSQPQHF
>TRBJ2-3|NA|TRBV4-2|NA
TGTGCCAGCAGCCAAGGCGAAGGGAGGGGGCACACAGATACGCAGTATTTT
CASSQGEGRGHTDTQYF
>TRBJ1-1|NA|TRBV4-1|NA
TGCGCCAGCAGCCAAGATAGTCCTGAAGCTTTCTTT
CASSQDSPEAFF
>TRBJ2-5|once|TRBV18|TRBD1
TGTGCCAGCTCACCAACGCGGGACAGGGGGCCGGAGACCCAGTACTTC
CASSPTRDRGPETQYF